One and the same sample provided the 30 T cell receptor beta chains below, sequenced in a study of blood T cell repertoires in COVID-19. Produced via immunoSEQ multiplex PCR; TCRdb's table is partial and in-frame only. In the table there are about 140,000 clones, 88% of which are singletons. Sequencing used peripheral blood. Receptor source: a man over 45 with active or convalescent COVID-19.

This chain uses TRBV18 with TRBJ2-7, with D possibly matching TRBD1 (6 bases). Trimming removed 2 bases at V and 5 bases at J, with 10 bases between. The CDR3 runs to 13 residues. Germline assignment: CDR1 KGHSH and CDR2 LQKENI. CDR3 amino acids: CASSPTRGDEQYF. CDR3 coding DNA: TGTGCCAGCTCACCAACCAGGGGAGACGAGCAGTACTTC.

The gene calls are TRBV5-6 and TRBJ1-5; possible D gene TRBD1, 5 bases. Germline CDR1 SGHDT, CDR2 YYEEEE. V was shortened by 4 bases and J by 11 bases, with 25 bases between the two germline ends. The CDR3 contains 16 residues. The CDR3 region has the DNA TGTGCCAGCAGCACATTGGGGGACGGGGGAGTTTTAGCCCAGCATTTT. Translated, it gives CASSTLGDGGVLAQHF.

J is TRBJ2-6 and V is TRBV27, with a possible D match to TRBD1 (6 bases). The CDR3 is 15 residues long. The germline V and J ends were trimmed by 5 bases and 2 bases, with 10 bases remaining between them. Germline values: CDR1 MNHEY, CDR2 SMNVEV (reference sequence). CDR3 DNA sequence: TGTGCCAGCAGTCCACAGGGTGCTGGGGCCAACGTCCTGACTTTC. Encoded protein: CASSPQGAGANVLTF.

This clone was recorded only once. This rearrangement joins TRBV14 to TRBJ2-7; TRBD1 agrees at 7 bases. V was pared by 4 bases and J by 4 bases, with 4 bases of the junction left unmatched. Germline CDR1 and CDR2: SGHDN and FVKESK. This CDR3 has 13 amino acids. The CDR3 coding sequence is TGTGCCAGCAGCCGGGACAGCCCTTACGAGCAGTACTTC. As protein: CASSRDSPYEQYF.

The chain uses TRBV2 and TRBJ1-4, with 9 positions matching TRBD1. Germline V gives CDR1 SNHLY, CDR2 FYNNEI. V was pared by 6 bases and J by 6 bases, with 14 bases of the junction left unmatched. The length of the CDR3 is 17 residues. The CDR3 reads CASRHRDRVFVDEKLFF. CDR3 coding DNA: TGTGCCAGCAGGCACCGGGACAGGGTCTTCGTGGATGAAAAACTGTTTTTT. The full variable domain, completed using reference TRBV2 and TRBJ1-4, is EPEVTQTPSHQVTQMGQEVILRCVPISNHLYFYWYRQILGQKVEFLVSFYNNEISEKSEIFDDQFSVERPDGSNFTLKIRSTKLEDSAMYFCASRHRDRVFVDEKLFFGSGTQLSVL.

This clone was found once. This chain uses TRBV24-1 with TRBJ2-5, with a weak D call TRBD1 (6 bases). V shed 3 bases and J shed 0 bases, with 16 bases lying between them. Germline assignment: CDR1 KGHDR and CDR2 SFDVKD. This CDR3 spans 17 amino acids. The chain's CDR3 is CATSDPVRGPDQETQYF. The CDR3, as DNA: TGTGCCACCAGTGATCCCGTCAGGGGTCCCGACCAAGAGACCCAGTACTTC.

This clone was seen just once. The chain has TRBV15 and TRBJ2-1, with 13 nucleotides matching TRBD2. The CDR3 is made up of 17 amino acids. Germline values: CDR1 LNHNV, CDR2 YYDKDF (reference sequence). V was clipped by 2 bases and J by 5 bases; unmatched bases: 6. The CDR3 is CATSRIGLAGVNNEQFF. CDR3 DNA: TGTGCCACCAGCAGAATTGGACTAGCGGGAGTGAACAATGAGCAGTTCTTC.

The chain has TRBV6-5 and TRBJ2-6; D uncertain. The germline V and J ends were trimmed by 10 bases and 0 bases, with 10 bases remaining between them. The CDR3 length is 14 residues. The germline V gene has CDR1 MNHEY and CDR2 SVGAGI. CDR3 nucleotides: TGTGCCACCCTCAGGCCCTCTGGGGCCAACGTCCTGACTTTC. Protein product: CATLRPSGANVLTF.

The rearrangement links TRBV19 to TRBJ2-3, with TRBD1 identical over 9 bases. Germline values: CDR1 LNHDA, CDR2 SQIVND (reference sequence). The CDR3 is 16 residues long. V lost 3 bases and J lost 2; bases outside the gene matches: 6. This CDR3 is CASSIRTGANTDTQYF. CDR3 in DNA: TGTGCCAGTAGTATTCGGACAGGGGCGAACACAGATACGCAGTATTTT. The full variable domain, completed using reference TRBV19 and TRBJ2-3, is DGGITQSPKYLFRKEGQNVTLSCEQNLNHDAMYWYRQDPGQGLRLIYYSQIVNDFQKGDIAEGYSVSREKKESFPLTVTSAQKNPTAFYLCASSIRTGANTDTQYFGPGTRLTVL.

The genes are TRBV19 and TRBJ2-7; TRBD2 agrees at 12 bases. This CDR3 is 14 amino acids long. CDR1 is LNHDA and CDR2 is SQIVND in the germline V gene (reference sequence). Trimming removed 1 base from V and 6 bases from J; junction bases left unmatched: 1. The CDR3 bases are TGTGCCAGTAGTATAGGACTAGCGGGAGCCGAGCAGTACTTC. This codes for CASSIGLAGAEQYF.

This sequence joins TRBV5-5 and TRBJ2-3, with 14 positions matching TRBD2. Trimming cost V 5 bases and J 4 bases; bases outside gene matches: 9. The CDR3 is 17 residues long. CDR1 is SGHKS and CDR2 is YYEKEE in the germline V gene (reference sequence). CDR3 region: CASRFLGTSGSPDTQYF. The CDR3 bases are TGTGCCAGCAGATTCTTAGGGACTAGCGGGAGTCCAGATACGCAGTATTTT. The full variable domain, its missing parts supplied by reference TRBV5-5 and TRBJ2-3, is DAGVTQSPTHLIKTRGQQVTLRCSPISGHKSVSWYQQVLGQGPQFIFQYYEKEERGRGNFPDRFSARQFPNYSSELNVNALLLGDSALYLCASRFLGTSGSPDTQYFGPGTRLTVL.

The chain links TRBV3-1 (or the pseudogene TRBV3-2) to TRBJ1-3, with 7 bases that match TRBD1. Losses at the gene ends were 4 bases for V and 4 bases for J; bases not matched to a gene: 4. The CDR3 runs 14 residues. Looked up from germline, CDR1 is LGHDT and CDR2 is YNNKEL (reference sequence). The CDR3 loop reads CASSPRGQGNTIYF. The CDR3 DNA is TGTGCCAGCAGCCCTCGGGGACAGGGAAACACCATATATTTT.

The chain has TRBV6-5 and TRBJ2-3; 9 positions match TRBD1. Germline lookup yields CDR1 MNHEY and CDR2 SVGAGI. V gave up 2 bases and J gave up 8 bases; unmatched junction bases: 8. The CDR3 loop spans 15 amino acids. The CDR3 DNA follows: TGTGCCAGCAGTTACGACAGGGGGAGCCATGGTACGCAGTATTTT. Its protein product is CASSYDRGSHGTQYF.

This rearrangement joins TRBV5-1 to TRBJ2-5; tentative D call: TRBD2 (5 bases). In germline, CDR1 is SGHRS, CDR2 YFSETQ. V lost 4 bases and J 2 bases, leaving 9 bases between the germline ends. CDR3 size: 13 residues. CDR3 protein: CASSTGLQETQYF. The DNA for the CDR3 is TGCGCCAGCAGCACCGGACTGCAAGAGACCCAGTACTTC.

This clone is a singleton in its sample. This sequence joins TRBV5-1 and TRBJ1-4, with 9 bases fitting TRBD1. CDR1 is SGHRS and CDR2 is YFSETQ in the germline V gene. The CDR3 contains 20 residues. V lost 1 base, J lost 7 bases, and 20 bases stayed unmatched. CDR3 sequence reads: CASSLRTETGGHNRVEKLFF. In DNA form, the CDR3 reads TGCGCCAGCAGCTTGAGGACCGAGACAGGGGGACATAATCGTGTTGAAAAACTGTTTTTT.

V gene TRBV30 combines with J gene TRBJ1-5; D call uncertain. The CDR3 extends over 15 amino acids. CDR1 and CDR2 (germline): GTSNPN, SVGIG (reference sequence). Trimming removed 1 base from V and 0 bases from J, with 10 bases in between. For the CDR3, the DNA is TGTGCCTGGAGTGCGGGAGAAAATAGCAATCAGCCCCAGCATTTT. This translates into CAWSAGENSNQPQHF. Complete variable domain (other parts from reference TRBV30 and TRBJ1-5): SQTIHQWPATLVQPVGSPLSLECTVEGTSNPNLYWYRQAAGRGLQLLFYSVGIGQISSEVPQNLSASRPQDRQFILSSKKLLLSDSGFYLCAWSAGENSNQPQHFGDGTRLSIL.

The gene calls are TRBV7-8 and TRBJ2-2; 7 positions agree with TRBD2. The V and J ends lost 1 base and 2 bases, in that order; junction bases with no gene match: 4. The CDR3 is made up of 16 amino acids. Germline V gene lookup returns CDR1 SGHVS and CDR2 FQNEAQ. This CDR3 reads CASSLVRTRNTGELFF. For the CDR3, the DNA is TGTGCCAGCAGCTTAGTTCGGACTAGAAACACCGGGGAGCTGTTTTTT.

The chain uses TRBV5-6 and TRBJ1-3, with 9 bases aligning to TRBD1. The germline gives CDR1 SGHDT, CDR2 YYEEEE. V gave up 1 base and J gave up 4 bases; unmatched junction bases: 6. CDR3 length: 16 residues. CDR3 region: CASSLRTGDSGNTIYF. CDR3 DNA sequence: TGTGCCAGCAGCTTGCGGACAGGGGATTCAGGAAACACCATATATTTT.

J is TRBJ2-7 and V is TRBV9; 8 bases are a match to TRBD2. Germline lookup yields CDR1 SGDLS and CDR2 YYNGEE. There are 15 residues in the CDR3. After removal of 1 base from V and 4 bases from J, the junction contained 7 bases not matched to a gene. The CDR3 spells CASSVSSGPDYEQYF. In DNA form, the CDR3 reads TGTGCCAGCAGCGTATCTAGCGGGCCGGATTACGAGCAGTACTTC.

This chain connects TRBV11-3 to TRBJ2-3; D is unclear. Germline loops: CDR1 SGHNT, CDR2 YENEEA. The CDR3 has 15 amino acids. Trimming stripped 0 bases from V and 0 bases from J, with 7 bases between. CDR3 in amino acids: CASSLEPVSTDTQYF. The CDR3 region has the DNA TGTGCCAGCAGCTTAGAACCGGTCAGCACAGATACGCAGTATTTT.

The CDR3 reads CASRAGTSGNYEQYF. DNA of the CDR3: TGCGCCAGCAGAGCCGGGACTAGCGGGAATTACGAGCAGTACTTC. This chain joins TRBV4-3 and TRBJ2-7; 13 bases map to TRBD2. Germline-derived CDR1 and CDR2 are LGHNA and YSLEER. The CDR3 sequence is 15 residues long. J gave up 4 bases and V 6 bases, and 6 bases lay outside the gene matches.

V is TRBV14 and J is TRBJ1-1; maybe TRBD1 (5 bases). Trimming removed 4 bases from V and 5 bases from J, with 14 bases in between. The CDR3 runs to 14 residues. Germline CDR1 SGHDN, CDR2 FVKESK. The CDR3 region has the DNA TGTGCCAGCAGCCCAAGGGGCCCGAGGACTGAAGCTTTCTTT. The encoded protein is CASSPRGPRTEAFF.

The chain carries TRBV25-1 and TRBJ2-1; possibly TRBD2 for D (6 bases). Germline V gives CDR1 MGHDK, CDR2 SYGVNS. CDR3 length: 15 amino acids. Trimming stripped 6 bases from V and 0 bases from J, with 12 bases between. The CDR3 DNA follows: TGTGCCAGCAGGTCGGGGGACCGCTCCTACAATGAGCAGTTCTTC. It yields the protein CASRSGDRSYNEQFF.

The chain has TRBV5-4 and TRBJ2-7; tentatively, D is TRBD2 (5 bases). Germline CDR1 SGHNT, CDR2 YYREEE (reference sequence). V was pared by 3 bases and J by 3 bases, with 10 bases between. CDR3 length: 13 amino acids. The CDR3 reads CASSSELDYEQYF. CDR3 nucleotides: TGTGCCAGCAGCTCAGAACTAGACTACGAGCAGTACTTC.

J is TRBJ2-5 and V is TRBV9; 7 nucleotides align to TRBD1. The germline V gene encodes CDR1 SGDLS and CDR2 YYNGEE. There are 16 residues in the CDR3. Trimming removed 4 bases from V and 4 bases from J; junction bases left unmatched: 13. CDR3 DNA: TGTGCCAGCAGCCCCCTGACAGGGAACACGGGAGAGACCCAGTACTTC. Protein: CASSPLTGNTGETQYF.

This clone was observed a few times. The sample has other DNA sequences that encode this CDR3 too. For the CDR3, the DNA is TGCAGTGCTAGAGCTTTGGAGACCCAGTACTTC. Its protein is CSARALETQYF. The V gene is TRBV20-1, the J gene TRBJ2-5; D gene unclear. CDR3 size: 11 residues. CDR1 DFQATT and CDR2 SNEGSKA come from the germline V gene (reference sequence). V was clipped by 1 base and J by 5 bases, with 5 bases between them.

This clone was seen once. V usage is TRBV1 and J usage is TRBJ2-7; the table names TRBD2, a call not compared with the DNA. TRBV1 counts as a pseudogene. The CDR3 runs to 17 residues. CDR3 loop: CTSSRIAAKERTYEQYF. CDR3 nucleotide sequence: TGCACCAGCAGCCGGATAGCGGCGAAGGAGAGAACCTACGAGCAGTACTTC.

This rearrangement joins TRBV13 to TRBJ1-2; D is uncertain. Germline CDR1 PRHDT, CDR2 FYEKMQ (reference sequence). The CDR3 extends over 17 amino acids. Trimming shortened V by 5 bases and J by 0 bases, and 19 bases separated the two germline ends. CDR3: CASSAARIQNTNYGYTF. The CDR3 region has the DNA TGTGCCAGCAGCGCCGCTCGTATACAGAACACTAACTATGGCTACACCTTC.

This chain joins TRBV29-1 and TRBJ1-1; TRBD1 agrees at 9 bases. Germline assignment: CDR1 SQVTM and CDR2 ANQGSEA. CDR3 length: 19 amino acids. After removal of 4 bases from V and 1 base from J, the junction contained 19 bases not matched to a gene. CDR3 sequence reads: CSVAGQGFSMGITNTEAFF. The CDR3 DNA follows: TGCAGCGTTGCGGGACAGGGATTTTCGATGGGAATTACGAACACTGAAGCTTTCTTT.

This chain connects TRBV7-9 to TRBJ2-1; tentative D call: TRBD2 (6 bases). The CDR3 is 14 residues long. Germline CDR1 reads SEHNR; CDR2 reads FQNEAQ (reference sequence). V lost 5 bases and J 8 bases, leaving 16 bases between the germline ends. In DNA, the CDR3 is TGTGCCAGCAGCCCTAGAGGGAGGTCCCATGAGCAGTTCTTC. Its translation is CASSPRGRSHEQFF.